The 9 T cell receptor beta chains presented below share a single source sample, sequenced in a study of shared clonotypes between healthy human individuals. Generated by immunoSEQ multiplex PCR, the TCRdb table keeps only in-frame clones and is missing some. The sample consists of roughly 2.2 million clones, 93% of them appearing once. The specimen sequenced was naive CD4+ T cells from PBMCs. Subset given: CD45RA+ positively selected. The receptors originated from a man younger than 35 in good health. Some clones in this sample may be carry-over from other donors' samples.

With respect to this clone: The sample contains more than one DNA sequence encoding this CDR3. This rearrangement joins TRBV30 to TRBJ2-5; D is possibly TRBD1 (6 bases). V gave up 3 bases and J gave up 5 bases, with 10 bases separating them. The CDR3 is 12 residues long. Germline V lookup: CDR1 GTSNPN, CDR2 SVGIG (reference sequence). CDR3 in amino acids: CAWRGTWETQYF. Here the CDR3 DNA reads TGTGCCTGGAGGGGGACATGGGAGACCCAGTACTTC.

The rearrangement uses TRBV5-5 and TRBJ1-5, with D maybe TRBD1 (5 bases). This CDR3 region has 15 residues. The ends were cut back, 3 bases at V and 2 bases at J, with 12 bases in the middle. Germline-derived CDR1 and CDR2 are SGHKS and YYEKEE (reference sequence). The CDR3, as DNA: TGTGCCAGCAGCTCCCGCCAAGGGGGCAATCAGCCCCAGCATTTT. Encoded protein: CASSSRQGGNQPQHF.

Of note for this clone: Other DNA sequences in this specimen translate into the identical CDR3. The chain recombines TRBV28 with TRBJ2-5; no clear D gene. The CDR3 runs 11 residues. CDR1 is MDHEN and CDR2 is SYDVKM in the germline V gene. The V gene lost 6 bases and the J gene lost 4 bases, with 6 bases spanning the gap. The CDR3 nucleotides read TGTGCCAGCAGAACTACAGAGACCCAGTACTTC. Protein: CASRTTETQYF.

This clone was recorded once. The rearrangement joins TRBV12-5 to TRBJ2-3, with D perhaps matching TRBD2 (6 bases). This CDR3 has 14 amino acids. V was trimmed by 3 bases and J by 5 bases, leaving 12 bases between them. Germline V gives CDR1 LGHNT, CDR2 FRNRAP. The CDR3 loop reads CASGLGGPIDTQYF. Written as DNA, the CDR3 is TGTGCTAGTGGTTTAGGAGGGCCGATAGATACGCAGTATTTT.

V usage is TRBV5-6 and J usage is TRBJ1-2, with no clear D. Germline CDR1 and CDR2: SGHDT and YYEEEE. V lost 0 bases to trimming and J lost 5 bases, with 23 bases between them. This CDR3 contains 18 residues. In nucleotides, the CDR3 is TGTGCCAGCAGCTTGGGGCCCCCCCCTGAACCTGGCCCTTATGGCTACACCTTC. Amino acid sequence: CASSLGPPPEPGPYGYTF.

V usage is TRBV7-2 and J usage is TRBJ2-1; a weak D match, TRBD1 (6 bases). The germline gives CDR1 SGHTA, CDR2 FQGNSA. The CDR3 runs 16 residues. Trimming took 1 base from V and 2 from J, leaving 12 bases between them. The CDR3 region has the DNA TGTGCCAGCAGCTTAGAGTCAGGGGCCCCCTACAATGAGCAGTTCTTC. This codes for CASSLESGAPYNEQFF.

The chain couples TRBV5-4 to TRBJ1-6; no reliable D call. Trimming cost V 1 base and J 8 bases, with 13 bases left between them. Looked up from germline, CDR1 is SGHNT and CDR2 is YYREEE (reference sequence). The CDR3 extends over 15 amino acids. CDR3 residues: CASSLSRALDSPLHF. In DNA, the CDR3 is TGTGCCAGCAGCTTGTCCCGTGCCTTAGATTCACCCCTCCACTTT.

This chain joins TRBV19 and TRBJ2-3; the D gene could be TRBD1 or TRBD2 (6 bases each). There are 14 residues in the CDR3. Germline V gene data show CDR1 as LNHDA and CDR2 as SQIVND (reference sequence). V lost 4 bases and J lost 4, with 12 bases in between. CDR3 in DNA: TGTGCCAGTAGTACGGGGGCAGGGGCAGATACGCAGTATTTT. Its protein product is CASSTGAGADTQYF. The complete variable domain, with remaining parts taken from reference TRBV19 and TRBJ2-3, reads DGGITQSPKYLFRKEGQNVTLSCEQNLNHDAMYWYRQDPGQGLRLIYYSQIVNDFQKGDIAEGYSVSREKKESFPLTVTSAQKNPTAFYLCASSTGAGADTQYFGPGTRLTVL.

The DNA of the CDR3 is TGTGCCAGCACTAGTTTCGGCAATGAGCAGTTCTTC. It encodes CASTSFGNEQFF. J is TRBJ2-1 and V is TRBV25-1; D remains unclear. This CDR3 spans 12 amino acids. Germline V gene data show CDR1 as MGHDK and CDR2 as SYGVNS. Trimming left V 7 bases short and J 6 bases short, with 10 bases between. The full variable domain, completed using reference TRBV25-1 and TRBJ2-1, is EADIYQTPRYLVIGTGKKITLECSQTMGHDKMYWYQQDPGMELHLIHYSYGVNSTEKGDLSSESTVSRIRTEHFPLTLESARPSHTSQYLCASTSFGNEQFFGPGTRLTVL.